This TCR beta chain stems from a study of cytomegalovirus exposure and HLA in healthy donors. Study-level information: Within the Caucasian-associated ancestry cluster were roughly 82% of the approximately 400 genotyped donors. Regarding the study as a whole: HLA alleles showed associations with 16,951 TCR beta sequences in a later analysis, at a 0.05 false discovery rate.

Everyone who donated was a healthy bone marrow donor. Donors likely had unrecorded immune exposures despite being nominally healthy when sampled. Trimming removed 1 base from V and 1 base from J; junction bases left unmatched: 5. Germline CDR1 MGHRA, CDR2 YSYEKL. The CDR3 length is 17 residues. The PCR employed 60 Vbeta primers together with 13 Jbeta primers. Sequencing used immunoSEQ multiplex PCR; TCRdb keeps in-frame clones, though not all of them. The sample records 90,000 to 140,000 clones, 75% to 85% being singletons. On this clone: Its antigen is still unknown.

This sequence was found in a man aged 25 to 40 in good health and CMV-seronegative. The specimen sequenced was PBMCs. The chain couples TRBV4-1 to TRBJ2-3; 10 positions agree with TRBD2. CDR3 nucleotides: TGCGCCAGCAGCCAAGTTGGGACTAGCGACCGCACAGATACGCAGTATTTT. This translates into CASSQVGTSDRTDTQYF.